The 6 T cell receptor beta chains given below trace back to one sample, sequenced in a study of blood T cell repertoires in COVID-19. Libraries were prepared by immunoSEQ multiplex PCR; TCRdb keeps only in-frame clonotypes and omits some of them. The table shows approximately 220,000 clones, with about 87% occurring only once. The material sequenced was peripheral blood. The source of these receptors is a man between 60 and 70 years old with acute or convalescent COVID-19.

The chain uses TRBV19 and TRBJ1-5; D may be TRBD1 (5 bases). V was shortened by 4 bases and J by 4 bases, with 17 bases between the two germline ends. The germline V gene has CDR1 LNHDA and CDR2 SQIVND (reference sequence). The CDR3 totals 16 residues. CDR3 nucleotide sequence: TGTGCCAGTAGTAAAACGGGCAGGGTAGGGAATCAGCCCCAGCATTTT. Protein sequence: CASSKTGRVGNQPQHF.

There are many counts of this clone. Other DNA sequences in the same sample also yield this CDR3. The V and J genes are TRBV4-1 and TRBJ2-7; 10 positions agree with TRBD2. The J segment lost 0 bases and the V segment lost 3 bases, leaving 2 bases of the junction unmatched. This CDR3 region has 15 residues. CDR1 is MGHRA, CDR2 YSYEKL, per germline. The CDR3 loop is CASSHLAGDSYEQYF. CDR3 bases: TGCGCCAGCAGCCACCTAGCGGGGGACTCCTACGAGCAGTACTTC.

This clone has just a few counts. The chain links TRBV7-7 to TRBJ2-7; D might be TRBD1 (6 bases). The length of the CDR3 is 14 residues. V was shortened by 1 base and J by 3 bases, with 10 bases between the two germline ends. Germline V CDR1 and CDR2: SSHAT, FNYEAQ (reference sequence). CDR3 loop: CASSLGTGNYEQYF. The CDR3 nucleotides read TGTGCCAGCAGCTTAGGCACAGGGAACTACGAGCAGTACTTC.

The chain combines TRBV7-2 with TRBJ2-4, with TRBD2 identical over 9 bases. V was clipped by 1 base and J by 12 bases; unmatched bases: 7. Germline values: CDR1 SGHTA, CDR2 FQGNSA. This CDR3 has 14 residues. The CDR3 DNA reads TGTGCCAGCAGCTTAGACCCGACTAGCGGCGCTCAGTACTTC. Translation: CASSLDPTSGAQYF.

V usage is TRBV20-1 and J usage is TRBJ1-2, with a possible D match to TRBD1 (5 bases). V was clipped by 2 bases and J by 7 bases, with 8 bases between them. This CDR3 contains 11 residues. Germline V lookup: CDR1 DFQATT, CDR2 SNEGSKA (reference sequence). The CDR3 DNA reads as TGCAGTGCTAGACAGGGTTTTGGCTACACCTTC. Translating gives CSARQGFGYTF.

The chain has TRBV5-1 and TRBJ2-1; 11 nucleotides line up with TRBD2. CDR1 SGHRS and CDR2 YFSETQ come from the germline V gene. The CDR3 has 15 amino acids. Germline trimming cut 2 bases from V and 5 bases from J; bases unmatched to any gene: 3. The CDR3 spells CASSFSGGADNEQFF. Written as DNA, the CDR3 is TGCGCCAGCAGCTTTAGCGGGGGGGCAGACAATGAGCAGTTCTTC.